This TCR beta chain emerged from a study of blood T cells in healthy people across ages. Then a second PCR, running about 6 to 11 cycles, was carried out with a sample-barcoded 5' primer and a J-beta primer mix. Each CDR3 protein gets one entry after TCRdb re-called the 5' RACE reads with MiXCR. This sample yields 750,000 to 1,000,000 distinct CDR3 sequences, of which about 27% are seen a single time; roughly 10% belongs to the top ten. The CDR3 sequence is 15 residues long. V lost 6 bases and J lost 4, with 20 bases in between. Per the germline V gene, CDR1 is SGHRS and CDR2 is YFSETQ. There were at least 6 micrograms of total RNA extracted from every sample. Another study also made use of these data, one on T cells of mothers and their children. As reported in that work: Donors were three healthy Caucasian mothers and their six children. Slightly, though not significantly, more overlap was seen in related than in unrelated mother-child pairs.

The specimen sequenced was blood. V usage is TRBV5-1 and J usage is TRBJ2-7, with a tentative D call TRBD1 (7 bases). This TCR came from a woman aged 40-49 years in good health. CDR3 amino acids: CASTPRTEGAYEQYF. CDR3 in DNA: TGCGCCAGCACCCCACGGACGGAGGGGGCATACGAGCAGTACTTC.